One sample yielded the 24 T cell receptor beta chains listed below, sequenced in a study of OX40 agonist ivuxolimab in advanced cancers. TCRdb's table, derived via immunoSEQ multiplex PCR, lists solely in-frame clones and lacks some. The sample shows about 80,000 clones, about 93% of them seen only once. The input for sequencing was CD4+ or CD8+ T cells sorted from blood, taken in a trial of the OX40 agonist ivuxolimab. The origin of the receptors is an adult with an advanced solid tumor such as melanoma, head and neck, liver or kidney cancer.

The chain joins TRBV11-2 to TRBJ1-3, with a possible D match to TRBD1 (6 bases). The CDR3 runs 15 residues. V was clipped by 5 bases and J by 0 bases, with 11 bases between them. Germline V gene data show CDR1 as SGHAT and CDR2 as FQNNGV. The CDR3 nucleotides read TGTGCCAGCAGCCCCGGACAGAACTCTGGAAACACCATATATTTT. This translates into CASSPGQNSGNTIYF. The full variable domain, in which reference TRBV11-2 and TRBJ1-3 provide the parts outside the CDR3, is EAGVAQSPRYKIIEKRQSVAFWCNPISGHATLYWYQQILGQGPKLLIQFQNNGVVDDSQLPKDRFSAERLKGVDSTLKIQPAKLEDSAVYLCASSPGQNSGNTIYFGEGSWLTVV.

The chain combines TRBV7-9 with TRBJ2-2; D is possibly TRBD2 (7 bases). CDR1 SEHNR and CDR2 FQNEAQ come from the germline V gene (reference sequence). This CDR3 comprises 14 residues. The V end lost 8 bases, the J end lost 5 bases, and 15 bases lay between the germline ends. CDR3 DNA sequence: TGTGCCAGCGCTCTGGGGGGGCTTACCGGGGAGCTGTTTTTT. This encodes CASALGGLTGELFF.

The chain combines TRBV5-4 with TRBJ2-7; D remains unclear. Trimming shortened V by 0 bases and J by 6 bases, and 13 bases separated the two germline ends. The CDR3 is 14 residues long. In germline, CDR1 is SGHNT, CDR2 YYREEE (reference sequence). CDR3 coding DNA: TGTGCCAGCAGCTTGGCCAATAAAGGGTCCGAGCAGTACTTC. Amino acid sequence: CASSLANKGSEQYF.

The chain carries TRBV9 and TRBJ2-3; D may correspond to TRBD1 or TRBD2 (5 bases each). V was cut by 3 bases and J by 2 bases, with 10 bases left in between. Per germline, CDR1 SGDLS and CDR2 YYNGEE. This CDR3 has 14 residues. DNA of the CDR3: TGTGCCAGCAGCGATACTGGGACCACAGATACGCAGTATTTT. Its protein is CASSDTGTTDTQYF.

The chain links TRBV11-3 to TRBJ1-3; D is possibly TRBD1 (5 bases). Per the germline V gene, CDR1 is SGHNT and CDR2 is YENEEA. The CDR3 sequence is 18 residues long. Trimming took off 5 bases at V and 0 bases at J, with 20 bases between the two ends. This CDR3 reads CASSDLRTHLSSGNTIYF. As DNA, the CDR3 is TGTGCCAGCAGCGACCTTCGGACACACCTAAGCTCTGGAAACACCATATATTTT. Drawing the rest from reference TRBV11-3 and TRBJ1-3, the complete variable domain is EAGVVQSPRYKIIEKKQPVAFWCNPISGHNTLYWYLQNLGQGPELLIRYENEEAVDDSQLPKDRFSAERLKGVDSTLKIQPAELGDSAVYLCASSDLRTHLSSGNTIYFGEGSWLTVV.

The count of this clone is one. V is TRBV7-9 and J is TRBJ1-2, with 9 bases aligning to TRBD1. Germline V gives CDR1 SEHNR, CDR2 FQNEAQ (reference sequence). J lost 7 bases, V lost 6 bases, and 9 bases had no gene match. The CDR3 is 14 residues long. The CDR3 sequence: CASSFSGTGIGYTF. The CDR3 nucleotides read TGTGCCAGCAGTTTCTCCGGGACAGGGATTGGCTACACCTTC.

The chain links TRBV19 to TRBJ1-1; D uncertain. The CDR3 loop spans 13 amino acids. Germline loops: CDR1 LNHDA, CDR2 SQIVND (reference sequence). With 2 bases removed from V and 0 bases from J, the gap between germline ends came to 4 bases. As DNA, the CDR3 is TGTGCCAGTAGTATAAGGATGAACACTGAAGCTTTCTTT. Protein product: CASSIRMNTEAFF. Supplemented by reference TRBV19 and TRBJ1-1, the full variable domain reads DGGITQSPKYLFRKEGQNVTLSCEQNLNHDAMYWYRQDPGQGLRLIYYSQIVNDFQKGDIAEGYSVSREKKESFPLTVTSAQKNPTAFYLCASSIRMNTEAFFGQGTRLTVV.

The chain links TRBV18 to TRBJ2-2, with TRBD2 matching over 15 bases. The J segment lost 2 bases and the V segment lost 3 bases, leaving 7 bases of the junction unmatched. Germline CDR1 KGHSH, CDR2 LQKENI. This CDR3 comprises 19 residues. For the CDR3, the DNA is TGTGCCAGCTCACCGCCGGGACTAGCGGGAGGACAAAACACCGGGGAGCTGTTTTTT. The encoded protein is CASSPPGLAGGQNTGELFF.

V gene TRBV4-3 combines with J gene TRBJ2-7, with D maybe TRBD1 (6 bases). V was clipped by 0 bases and J by 0 bases, with 12 bases between them. Germline values: CDR1 LGHNA, CDR2 YSLEER. The CDR3 has 16 amino acids. CDR3 nucleotide sequence: TGCGCCAGCAGCCAAGATGTAACAGGGAGCTCCTACGAGCAGTACTTC. It codes for CASSQDVTGSSYEQYF.

The V and J genes are TRBV7-2 and TRBJ2-7; 9 bases line up with TRBD2. The V gene's germline CDR1 is SGHTA and CDR2 FQGNSA. The V gene end was trimmed by 4 bases and the J gene end by 0 bases; junction bases not matched to a gene: 7. The CDR3 covers 16 residues. The CDR3 nucleotides read TGTGCCAGCAGCTATGGTCTAGCGGGGTCCTCCTACGAGCAGTACTTC. Translating gives CASSYGLAGSSYEQYF.

J is TRBJ2-2 and V is TRBV27; D gene uncertain. The CDR3 runs to 17 residues. The V end lost 3 bases, the J end lost 1 base, and 15 bases lay between the germline ends. Germline V gene sequence: CDR1 MNHEY, CDR2 SMNVEV (reference sequence). DNA of the CDR3: TGTGCCAGCAGTTTCGGTTTAGGAACACTGAACACCGGGGAGCTGTTTTTT. Translating it yields CASSFGLGTLNTGELFF.

J is TRBJ1-1 and V is TRBV27; perhaps TRBD1 as D (6 bases). CDR3 length: 17 residues. Trimming left V 5 bases short and J 4 bases short, with 23 bases between. Germline CDR1 MNHEY, CDR2 SMNVEV (reference sequence). CDR3 sequence: CASSATGLKEVSTEAFF. The DNA of the CDR3 is TGTGCCAGCAGTGCCACAGGGTTGAAGGAGGTCAGCACTGAAGCTTTCTTT.

The rearrangement uses TRBV25-1 and TRBJ1-1; no reliable D call. Trimming pared 1 base from V and 1 base from J, leaving 13 bases between. CDR3 length: 16 amino acids. The germline V gene has CDR1 MGHDK and CDR2 SYGVNS. DNA of the CDR3: TGTGCCAGCAGTGAATGGGGTTACACAGAGAACACTGAAGCTTTCTTT. Protein product: CASSEWGYTENTEAFF.

CDR3 nucleotides: TGTGCCAGCAGCTTAGCTGGGGACTATAGCAATCAGCCCCAGCATTTT. Translation: CASSLAGDYSNQPQHF. The genes are TRBV7-9 and TRBJ1-5; maybe TRBD1 (5 bases). V lost 0 bases to trimming and J lost 0 bases, with 9 bases between them. Germline V gene lookup returns CDR1 SEHNR and CDR2 FQNEAQ (reference sequence). The CDR3 is 16 residues long. The full variable domain, completed using reference TRBV7-9 and TRBJ1-5, is DTGVSQNPRHKITKRGQNVTFRCDPISEHNRLYWYRQTLGQGPEFLTYFQNEAQLEKSRLLSDRFSAERPKGSFSTLEIQRTEQGDSAMYLCASSLAGDYSNQPQHFGDGTRLSIL.

The gene calls are TRBV11-2 and TRBJ2-3; 9 bases align to TRBD2. The CDR3 covers 19 residues. After removal of 0 bases from V and 0 bases from J, the junction contained 10 bases not matched to a gene. Germline CDR1 SGHAT, CDR2 FQNNGV. The CDR3 loop reads CASSLDLRVTSGSTDTQYF. As DNA, the CDR3 is TGTGCCAGCAGCTTAGATCTACGGGTGACTAGCGGAAGCACAGATACGCAGTATTTT.

On this clone: The sample holds other DNA sequences that translate to the same CDR3. The chain carries TRBV5-1 and TRBJ2-7, with a weak D call TRBD1 (6 bases). Germline CDR1 SGHRS, CDR2 YFSETQ. V lost 2 bases and J 2 bases, leaving 8 bases between the germline ends. This CDR3 is 13 amino acids long. CDR3 residues: CASSLGGTYEQYF. The CDR3, as DNA: TGCGCCAGCAGCTTAGGGGGTACCTACGAGCAGTACTTC.

This chain links TRBV4-1 with TRBJ1-3; D gene ambiguous. The germline gives CDR1 MGHRA, CDR2 YSYEKL. Trimming took 6 bases from V and 0 from J, leaving 12 bases between them. The CDR3 length is 15 residues. As DNA, the CDR3 is TGCGCCAGCAGGATTGACGCGTCCTCTGGAAACACCATATATTTT. Translating it yields CASRIDASSGNTIYF.

CDR3 DNA: TGTGCAAGTCGCTTCGCAGGACTAACTCCACTTTACGAGCAGTACTTC. Its protein product is CASRFAGLTPLYEQYF. This chain joins TRBV12-2 and TRBJ2-7; the table's D call, TRBD2, has no DNA check behind it. TRBV12-2 is described as a pseudogene. This CDR3 has 16 amino acids.

V gene TRBV19 combines with J gene TRBJ1-1; weak D call: TRBD1 (5 bases). V gave up 1 base and J gave up 10 bases, with 10 bases separating them. The germline gives CDR1 LNHDA, CDR2 SQIVND (reference sequence). The CDR3 is 12 amino acids. CDR3 nucleotides: TGTGCCAGTAGTATAGGACCCCAGGGAGCTTTCTTT. This gives the protein CASSIGPQGAFF.

This clone came up once. V and J are TRBV9 and TRBJ2-5; D gene unclear. The CDR3 sequence is 15 residues long. V was clipped by 1 base and J by 5 bases, with 15 bases between them. The germline V gene encodes CDR1 SGDLS and CDR2 YYNGEE. The DNA for the CDR3 is TGTGCCAGCAGCGTATTCGGGCGGTCCCTGGAGACCCAGTACTTC. This codes for CASSVFGRSLETQYF.

CDR3 DNA sequence: TGTGCCAGCAGCTTACAAGGCGGGAGGAGCGAGCAGTACTTC. Translated: CASSLQGGRSEQYF. This rearrangement joins TRBV13 to TRBJ2-7; 8 nucleotides agree with TRBD2. The CDR3 is 14 residues long. Germline loops: CDR1 PRHDT, CDR2 FYEKMQ (reference sequence). Trimming took 2 bases from V and 6 from J; bases not matched to a gene: 6.

V is TRBV19 and J is TRBJ2-5, with 9 bases identical to TRBD2. Trimming cost V 6 bases and J 5 bases; bases outside gene matches: 4. The CDR3 contains 13 residues. Per the germline V gene, CDR1 is LNHDA and CDR2 is SQIVND (reference sequence). The CDR3: CASRAGGMETQYF. The CDR3 DNA is TGTGCCAGTAGGGCGGGAGGGATGGAGACCCAGTACTTC.

The DNA for the CDR3 is TGTGCCAGCAGTTTGCGGGACGTCATGAACACTGAAGCTTTCTTT. As protein: CASSLRDVMNTEAFF. V is TRBV28 and J is TRBJ1-1; a possible D gene is TRBD1 (5 bases). This CDR3 contains 15 residues. The V gene lost 3 bases and the J gene lost 0 bases, with 11 bases spanning the gap. Germline V gene sequence: CDR1 MDHEN, CDR2 SYDVKM.

The gene calls are TRBV7-8 and TRBJ2-4, with 10 bases aligning to TRBD2. The CDR3 has 16 amino acids. V was clipped by 5 bases and J by 8 bases; unmatched bases: 12. The germline V gene encodes CDR1 SGHVS and CDR2 FQNEAQ. As DNA, the CDR3 is TGTGCCAGCAGCCCTTCGGGACTAGCGATCGGGGACATTCAGTACTTC. Its protein is CASSPSGLAIGDIQYF.